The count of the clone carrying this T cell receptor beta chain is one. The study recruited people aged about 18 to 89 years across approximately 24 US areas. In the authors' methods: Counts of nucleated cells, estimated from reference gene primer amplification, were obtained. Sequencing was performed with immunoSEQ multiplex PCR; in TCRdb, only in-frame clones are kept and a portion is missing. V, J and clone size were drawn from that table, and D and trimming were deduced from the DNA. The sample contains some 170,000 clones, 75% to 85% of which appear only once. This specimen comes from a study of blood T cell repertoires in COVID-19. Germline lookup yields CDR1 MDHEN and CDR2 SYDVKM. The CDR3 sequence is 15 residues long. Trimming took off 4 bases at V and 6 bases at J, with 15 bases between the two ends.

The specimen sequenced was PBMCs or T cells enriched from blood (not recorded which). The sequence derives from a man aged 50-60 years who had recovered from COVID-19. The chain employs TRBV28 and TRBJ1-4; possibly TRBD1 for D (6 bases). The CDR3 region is CASSSIGGEDEKLFF. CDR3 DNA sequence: TGTGCCAGCAGTTCAATAGGGGGGGAGGATGAAAAACTGTTTTTT.